Shown below are 32 T cell receptor beta chains from a single sample sequenced in a study of blood T cell repertoires in COVID-19. The repertoire was sequenced with immunoSEQ multiplex PCR; TCRdb's copy has only in-frame clones and lacks some. Of about 180,000 clones in the sample, more than 70% were seen once. Source material: PBMCs or T cells enriched from blood (not recorded which). The receptor set was obtained from a man aged 40-50 years who had recovered from COVID-19.

V usage is TRBV11-2 and J usage is TRBJ2-7; 14 bases fit TRBD2. Germline V gene lookup returns CDR1 SGHAT and CDR2 FQNNGV. V was pared by 5 bases and J by 0 bases, with 9 bases of the junction left unmatched. The CDR3 runs to 18 residues. The CDR3 loop is CASSPGTSGSRSSYEQYF. CDR3 nucleotide sequence: TGTGCCAGCAGCCCGGGGACTAGCGGGAGTAGATCCTCCTACGAGCAGTACTTC. Full variable domain (outside the CDR3, taken from reference TRBV11-2 and TRBJ2-7): EAGVAQSPRYKIIEKRQSVAFWCNPISGHATLYWYQQILGQGPKLLIQFQNNGVVDDSQLPKDRFSAERLKGVDSTLKIQPAKLEDSAVYLCASSPGTSGSRSSYEQYFGPGTRLTVT.

The chain couples TRBV6-5 to TRBJ2-7; 7 bases fit TRBD1. Unmatched junction bases numbered 6, after V lost 2 bases and J lost 5 bases. CDR1 and CDR2 (germline): MNHEY, SVGAGI. The CDR3 has 14 residues. In nucleotides, the CDR3 is TGTGCCAGCAGTTACGGAACAGGGGACCACGAGCAGTACTTC. Amino acids: CASSYGTGDHEQYF.

The chain combines TRBV19 with TRBJ2-5; D unresolved. This CDR3 has 14 amino acids. Germline CDR1 is LNHDA and CDR2 is SQIVND (reference sequence). The V gene lost 6 bases and the J gene lost 5 bases, with 16 bases spanning the gap. Here the CDR3 reads CASSLTWYGETQYF. CDR3 coding DNA: TGTGCCAGTAGCTTGACTTGGTACGGGGAGACCCAGTACTTC.

This chain uses TRBV30 with TRBJ1-1; 7 bases are a match to TRBD1. The length of the CDR3 is 16 residues. V was pared by 1 base and J by 2 bases, with 10 bases of the junction left unmatched. The germline V gene has CDR1 GTSNPN and CDR2 SVGIG (reference sequence). The CDR3 coding sequence is TGTGCCTGGAGTGGATCCACCGGGACAGTCAACACTGAAGCTTTCTTT. This encodes CAWSGSTGTVNTEAFF.

The V call is TRBV5-1, the J call TRBJ1-1, with D unclear. The V end lost 0 bases, the J end lost 2 bases, and 5 bases lay between the germline ends. Germline-derived CDR1 and CDR2 are SGHRS and YFSETQ. The CDR3 runs to 13 residues. In DNA form, the CDR3 reads TGCGCCAGCAGCTTGGTGACAAACACTGAAGCTTTCTTT. Its translation: CASSLVTNTEAFF. Combining the CDR3 with reference TRBV5-1 and TRBJ1-1 gives the whole variable domain KAGVTQTPRYLIKTRGQQVTLSCSPISGHRSVSWYQQTPGQGLQFLFEYFSETQRNKGNFPGRFSGRQFSNSRSEMNVSTLELGDSALYLCASSLVTNTEAFFGQGTRLTVV.

This clone was recorded once. This rearrangement joins TRBV3-1 (or the pseudogene TRBV3-2) to TRBJ2-1; 8 positions match TRBD2. CDR1 and CDR2 from the germline V gene are LGHDT and YNNKEL (reference sequence). After removal of 0 bases from V and 0 bases from J, the junction contained 1 base not matched to a gene. The CDR3 totals 16 residues. The CDR3, as DNA: TGTGCCAGCAGCCAAGATAGCGGGGCCTCCTACAATGAGCAGTTCTTC. As protein: CASSQDSGASYNEQFF.

V and J are TRBV25-1 and TRBJ2-7; 9 bases are shared with TRBD1. The CDR3 consists of 13 residues. The trim removed 6 bases at V and 6 bases at J, leaving 6 bases unmatched. Germline-derived CDR1 and CDR2 are MGHDK and SYGVNS. The DNA of the CDR3 is TGTGCCAGCAGCTATCGGGACAGGGTCGAGCAGTACTTC. It codes for CASSYRDRVEQYF.

A single count supports this clone. CDR3 sequence: CASSRLSGRAYSNEQYF. The CDR3 nucleotides read TGTGCCAGCAGCCGACTAAGCGGGAGGGCCTATTCAAACGAGCAGTACTTC. The J gene is TRBJ2-7, the V gene TRBV7-9; 10 bases map to TRBD2. Germline values: CDR1 SEHNR, CDR2 FQNEAQ (reference sequence). This CDR3 spans 17 amino acids. V gave up 5 bases and J gave up 5 bases; unmatched junction bases: 15. Variable domain in full (rest from reference TRBV7-9 and TRBJ2-7): DTGVSQNPRHKITKRGQNVTFRCDPISEHNRLYWYRQTLGQGPEFLTYFQNEAQLEKSRLLSDRFSAERPKGSFSTLEIQRTEQGDSAMYLCASSRLSGRAYSNEQYFGPGTRLTVT.

The J gene is TRBJ1-2, the V gene TRBV7-8, with TRBD1 identical over 9 bases. The CDR3 runs to 15 residues. The germline V gene encodes CDR1 SGHVS and CDR2 FQNEAQ. The ends lost 3 bases at V and 8 bases at J; junction bases unmatched: 10. CDR3 nucleotide sequence: TGTGCCAGCAGCTTCCCCCTGACAGGGGGAGGCGGCTACACCTTC. As protein: CASSFPLTGGGGYTF.

The table lists this clone with many counts. V usage is TRBV7-9 and J usage is TRBJ1-2; TRBD1 matches at 8 bases. Germline V lookup: CDR1 SEHNR, CDR2 FQNEAQ (reference sequence). The junction had 13 bases not matched to a gene; V was cut back by 3 bases and J by 7 bases. This CDR3 has 16 residues. The CDR3 DNA is TGTGCCAGCAGCTTCTACAGGGACAGGCCAGGGAGTGGCTACACCTTC. It is translated as CASSFYRDRPGSGYTF.

The genes are TRBV2 and TRBJ2-6, with 12 bases aligning to TRBD1. The CDR3 contains 16 residues. Losses at the gene ends were 8 bases for V and 4 bases for J; bases not matched to a gene: 6. CDR1 is SNHLY, CDR2 FYNNEI, per germline. The CDR3 DNA reads TGTGCCAGCGGCCGGGACAGGGGGCTGGGGGCCAACGTCCTGACTTTC. It translates to CASGRDRGLGANVLTF.

The chain carries TRBV18 and TRBJ2-1; 8 nucleotides agree with TRBD2. CDR1 and CDR2 from the germline V gene are KGHSH and LQKENI. Unmatched junction bases numbered 7, after V lost 1 base and J lost 2 bases. The CDR3 extends over 17 amino acids. The CDR3 DNA follows: TGTGCCAGCTCACCACTCCTGCGGGGGGCGACCTACAATGAGCAGTTCTTC. Translated: CASSPLLRGATYNEQFF.

The chain links TRBV2 to TRBJ2-1; maybe TRBD1 (5 bases). Germline CDR1 SNHLY, CDR2 FYNNEI. The CDR3 has 13 amino acids. The V end was cut by 4 bases, the J end by 5 bases, with 9 bases between. The CDR3: CASSVDRHNEQFF. The CDR3 DNA follows: TGTGCCAGCAGTGTCGACAGACACAATGAGCAGTTCTTC.

This clone showed up many times. The V gene is TRBV6-4, the J gene TRBJ2-1; the match to TRBD2 covers 9 bases. There are 15 residues in the CDR3. V gave up 4 bases and J gave up 0 bases; unmatched junction bases: 1. The germline V gene has CDR1 MRHNA and CDR2 SNTAGT. The CDR3: CASSVAGDSYNEQFF. CDR3 coding DNA: TGTGCCAGCAGTGTAGCGGGAGACTCCTACAATGAGCAGTTCTTC.

The rearrangement links TRBV9 to TRBJ1-1, with D possibly matching TRBD1 (6 bases). The CDR3 contains 13 residues. Germline V lookup: CDR1 SGDLS, CDR2 YYNGEE. V shed 4 bases and J shed 6 bases, with 13 bases lying between them. CDR3 nucleotides: TGTGCCAGCAGCACTACCCAGGGGTCTGAAGCTTTCTTT. Translation gives CASSTTQGSEAFF. The entire variable domain, with the rest obtained from reference TRBV9 and TRBJ1-1, is as follows: DSGVTQTPKHLITATGQRVTLRCSPRSGDLSVYWYQQSLDQGLQFLIQYYNGEERAKGNILERFSAQQFPDLHSELNLSSLELGDSALYFCASSTTQGSEAFFGQGTRLTVV.

V is TRBV5-4 and J is TRBJ1-2, with D possibly matching TRBD1 (5 bases). This CDR3 region has 13 residues. Germline-derived CDR1 and CDR2 are SGHNT and YYREEE (reference sequence). V lost 6 bases to trimming and J lost 8 bases, with 17 bases between them. The CDR3 sequence: CASTPSQGYGYTF. As DNA, the CDR3 is TGTGCCAGCACCCCCTCCCAGGGTTACGGCTACACCTTC.

This clone was seen only once. The chain combines TRBV3-1 (or the pseudogene TRBV3-2) with TRBJ1-5; D is ambiguous. The CDR3 is 16 amino acids. Germline V gene lookup returns CDR1 LGHDT and CDR2 YNNKEL (reference sequence). V was cut by 0 bases and J by 3 bases, with 12 bases left in between. The CDR3 region has the DNA TGTGCCAGCAGCCAAGATGTAGGAGGGATCAATCAGCCCCAGCATTTT. Amino acid sequence: CASSQDVGGINQPQHF.

The gene calls are TRBV11-3 and TRBJ1-4, with D unclear. Germline V gene sequence: CDR1 SGHNT, CDR2 YENEEA. The V end lost 5 bases, the J end lost 4 bases, and 11 bases lay between the germline ends. This CDR3 has 14 amino acids. In DNA, the CDR3 is TGTGCCAGCAGCCTCGGTTCGAATAATGAAAAACTGTTTTTT. Its translation: CASSLGSNNEKLFF.

The rearrangement links TRBV7-8 to TRBJ1-1; 9 bases match TRBD1. Germline V gene data show CDR1 as SGHVS and CDR2 as FQNEAQ. Unmatched junction bases numbered 12, after V lost 8 bases and J lost 8 bases. The length of the CDR3 is 14 residues. The DNA of the CDR3 is TGTGCCAGCGGCAAACCCGGGACAGGGAAGGAAGCTTTCTTT. It specifies CASGKPGTGKEAFF.

The gene calls are TRBV7-9 and TRBJ1-3; 8 bases are a match to TRBD1. The J segment lost 4 bases and the V segment lost 6 bases, leaving 8 bases of the junction unmatched. The CDR3 runs to 15 residues. The germline V gene encodes CDR1 SEHNR and CDR2 FQNEAQ (reference sequence). CDR3 bases: TGTGCCAGCAGAACGACAGGGGTGGACGGAAACACCATATATTTT. Residues: CASRTTGVDGNTIYF.

The V gene is TRBV6-5, the J gene TRBJ2-7; 12 positions agree with TRBD1. The V gene's germline CDR1 is MNHEY and CDR2 SVGAGI. The CDR3 loop spans 15 amino acids. The V segment lost 10 bases and the J segment 2 bases; nucleotides outside the gene matches: 9. DNA for the CDR3: TGTGCCACTTCACTCCGGGACAGGGGGCCCTACGAGCAGTACTTC. Translation: CATSLRDRGPYEQYF.

V and J are TRBV5-4 and TRBJ2-2, with D tentatively TRBD1 (5 bases). With 0 bases removed from V and 2 bases from J, the gap between germline ends came to 8 bases. CDR1 SGHNT and CDR2 YYREEE come from the germline V gene (reference sequence). The CDR3 has 15 residues. The DNA of the CDR3 is TGTGCCAGCAGCTTGGCAGGGATTAACACCGGGGAGCTGTTTTTT. It encodes CASSLAGINTGELFF. Full variable domain (rest looked up from reference TRBV5-4 and TRBJ2-2): ETGVTQSPTHLIKTRGQQVTLRCSSQSGHNTVSWYQQALGQGPQFIFQYYREEENGRGNFPPRFSGLQFPNYSSELNVNALELDDSALYLCASSLAGINTGELFFGEGSRLTVL.

The rearrangement joins TRBV7-6 to TRBJ2-1, with D perhaps TRBD2 (6 bases). This CDR3 spans 13 amino acids. CDR1 is SGHVS and CDR2 is FNYEAQ in the germline V gene. Trimming pared 3 bases from V and 7 bases from J, leaving 10 bases between. CDR3 DNA: TGTGCCAGCAGCTTGGCGGGGAGTAATGAGCAGTTCTTC. Translation: CASSLAGSNEQFF.

The chain is built from TRBV5-1 and TRBJ1-5; D possibly corresponds to TRBD1 (5 bases). The CDR3 is 16 residues long. Germline CDR1 reads SGHRS; CDR2 reads YFSETQ. The V end was cut by 0 bases, the J end by 0 bases, with 10 bases between. The CDR3 nucleotides are TGCGCCAGCAGCTTGGAACCGGGGGATAGCAATCAGCCCCAGCATTTT. It codes for CASSLEPGDSNQPQHF.

The chain combines TRBV2 with TRBJ1-1; 7 positions agree with TRBD1. Germline V lookup: CDR1 SNHLY, CDR2 FYNNEI. This CDR3 spans 14 amino acids. J lost 6 bases, V lost 3 bases, and 7 bases had no gene match. In DNA, the CDR3 is TGTGCCAGCAGTGACGACAGGGTATTCGCTGAAGCTTTCTTT. Its protein is CASSDDRVFAEAFF.

This chain uses TRBV4-2 with TRBJ1-1; D gene ambiguous. Deletions cut 0 bases from V and 1 base from J, with 6 bases between. The CDR3 length is 14 residues. Germline lookup yields CDR1 LGHNA and CDR2 YNFKEQ. CDR3 sequence: CASSQENGNTEAFF. CDR3 DNA: TGTGCCAGCAGCCAAGAGAACGGGAACACTGAAGCTTTCTTT.

The chain combines TRBV25-1 with TRBJ1-2; D unresolved. Germline values: CDR1 MGHDK, CDR2 SYGVNS. The CDR3 length is 11 residues. Trimming took off 9 bases at V and 8 bases at J, with 13 bases between the two ends. The chain's CDR3 is CASYVGGGYTF. DNA of the CDR3: TGTGCCAGTTATGTAGGAGGCGGCTACACCTTC.

The rearrangement links TRBV5-5 to TRBJ1-4; 7 bases are a match to TRBD1. The CDR3 is 14 residues long. The ends lost 4 bases at V and 3 bases at J; junction bases unmatched: 3. CDR1 is SGHKS, CDR2 YYEKEE, per germline (reference sequence). The CDR3 is CASSPGTANEKLFF. The CDR3 DNA follows: TGTGCCAGCAGCCCCGGGACAGCTAATGAAAAACTGTTTTTT.

A few counts support this clone. This sequence joins TRBV5-4 and TRBJ1-1, with TRBD1 identical over 7 bases. Germline loops: CDR1 SGHNT, CDR2 YYREEE (reference sequence). This CDR3 contains 11 residues. Trimming at V came to 4 bases and at J to 6 bases, leaving 0 bases not matched to a gene. The chain's CDR3 is CASSQGAEAFF. CDR3 nucleotides: TGTGCCAGCAGCCAGGGGGCTGAAGCTTTCTTT.

The V and J genes are TRBV27 and TRBJ2-3; D ambiguous. V was shortened by 0 bases and J by 3 bases, with 4 bases between the two germline ends. The CDR3 has 13 amino acids. Germline lookup yields CDR1 MNHEY and CDR2 SMNVEV (reference sequence). The DNA for the CDR3 is TGTGCCAGCAGTTTATCGAGAACAGATACGCAGTATTTT. It yields the protein CASSLSRTDTQYF.

This chain uses TRBV6-5 with TRBJ2-7; a weak D match, TRBD1 (6 bases). V shed 6 bases and J shed 7 bases, with 13 bases lying between them. Germline V gene data show CDR1 as MNHEY and CDR2 as SVGAGI. The CDR3 loop spans 12 amino acids. For the CDR3, the DNA is TGTGCCAGCAGCCAGGGGTGGAGGGAGCAGTACTTC. This translates into CASSQGWREQYF.

Here the CDR3 reads CASSLRIAGVDEQFF. The CDR3 DNA reads TGTGCCAGCAGCTTACGAATAGCGGGAGTGGATGAGCAGTTCTTC. This chain connects TRBV11-2 to TRBJ2-1; 9 nucleotides match TRBD2. The CDR3 covers 15 residues. The V gene end was trimmed by 2 bases and the J gene end by 8 bases; junction bases not matched to a gene: 7. Germline V lookup: CDR1 SGHAT, CDR2 FQNNGV.